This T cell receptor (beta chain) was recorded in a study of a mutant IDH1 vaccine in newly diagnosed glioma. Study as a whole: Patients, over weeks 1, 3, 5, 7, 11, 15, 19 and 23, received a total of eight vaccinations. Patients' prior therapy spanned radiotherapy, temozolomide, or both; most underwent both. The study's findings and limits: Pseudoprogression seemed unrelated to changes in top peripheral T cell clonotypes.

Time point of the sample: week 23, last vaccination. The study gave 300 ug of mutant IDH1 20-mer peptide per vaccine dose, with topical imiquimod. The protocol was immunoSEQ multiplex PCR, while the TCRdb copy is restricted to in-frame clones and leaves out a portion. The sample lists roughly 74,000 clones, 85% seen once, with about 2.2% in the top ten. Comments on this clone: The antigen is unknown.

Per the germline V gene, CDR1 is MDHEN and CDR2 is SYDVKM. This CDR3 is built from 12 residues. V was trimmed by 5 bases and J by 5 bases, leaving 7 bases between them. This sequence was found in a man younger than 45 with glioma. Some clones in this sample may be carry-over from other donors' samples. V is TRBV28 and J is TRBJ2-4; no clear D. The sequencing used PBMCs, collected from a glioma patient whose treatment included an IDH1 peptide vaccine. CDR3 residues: CASSPEQNIQYF. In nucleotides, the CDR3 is TGTGCCAGCAGTCCCGAGCAAAACATTCAGTACTTC.